The present entry profiles one T cell receptor (beta chain) with its context. As yet, its antigen is unknown. Treg sorting used a CD4+CD25+CD127-/low gate. Germline CDR1 SGHRS, CDR2 YFSETQ. Trimming left V 2 bases short and J 11 bases short, with 11 bases between. The CDR3 length is 12 residues. Findings and caveats of the study: Greatest tumor Treg TCR overlap was with tumor naive CD4+ cells. The TCR gene usage of tumor memory CD4+ T cells clustered together with blood and lymph node memory CD4+ cells and with lymph node naive CD4+ cells.

After constant-region reverse-primer amplification, full-length variable regions underwent semi-nested PCR with Nested Universal Primer A. TCRdb processed the 5' RACE reads anew with MiXCR; each CDR3 protein has one entry. The sample contains over 40,000 distinct CDR3 sequences, around 20% of which appear only once. The V call is TRBV5-1, the J call TRBJ2-1; D unresolved. Source material: Tregs sorted from blood. The sequence derives from a female donor with breast cancer. Written as DNA, the CDR3 is TGCGCCAGCAGCTTCGTAAAGGGTAAGCAGTTCTTC. It codes for CASSFVKGKQFF.